The rows below give T cell receptor beta chains drawn from one sample of a study of shared clonotypes between healthy human individuals. Sequencing was performed with immunoSEQ multiplex PCR; in TCRdb, only in-frame clones are kept and a portion is missing. The repertoire holds some 470,000 clones, with 70% to 80% as singletons. Material for sequencing was PBMCs. The receptors shown here come from a woman in her thirties or forties in good health. Some clones in this sample may be carry-over from other donors' samples. The CDR3 runs from the conserved cysteine through the conserved F or W. A D gene is named only where the DNA matches it firmly. Size tells how often a clone was seen (once, few, many) or the class of an expanded clone, and some rows leave it out.

abundance,j_gene,d_gene,v_gene,len,CDR3nt,CDR3aa
many,TRBJ2-1,TRBD2,TRBV7-9,18,TGTGCCAGCAGCTTAGCGCAGTTACGGGAGGGTATCTACAATGAGCAGTTCTTC,CASSLAQLREGIYNEQFF
many,TRBJ2-7,-,TRBV29-1,12,TGCAGCGTTGCAGAGACCCTAGTCGAGCAGTACTTC,CSVAETLVEQYF
few,TRBJ2-1,TRBD1,TRBV11-1,14,TGTGCCAGCAGCCCCGATGGACAGGGGGGTGAGCAGTTCTTC,CASSPDGQGGEQFF
-,TRBJ1-2,-,TRBV7-2,12,TGTGCCAGCAGCTTCGGAAACTATGGCTACACCTTC,CASSFGNYGYTF
-,TRBJ1-2,TRBD1,TRBV27,13,TGTGCCAGCAGTTCGACAGGGGAAAATGGCTACACCTTC,CASSSTGENGYTF
-,TRBJ2-2,-,TRBV11-2,15,TGTGCCAGCGGCGGGACAGCGACGAACACCGGGGAGCTGTTTTTT,CASGGTATNTGELFF
-,TRBJ2-3,-,TRBV7-9,16,TGTGCCAGCAGCCCCGGGGTAGCGGCTAGCACAGATACGCAGTATTTT,CASSPGVAASTDTQYF
-,TRBJ2-3,-,TRBV7-3,16,TGTGCCAGCAGCTTAGGGGTTGACACCCGCACAGATACGCAGTATTTT,CASSLGVDTRTDTQYF
few,TRBJ1-1,TRBD1,TRBV10-3,16,TGTGCCATCAGGAGGGACAGGGGTTTAGGGAACACTGAAGCTTTCTTT,CAIRRDRGLGNTEAFF
-,TRBJ2-7,TRBD2,TRBV27,15,TGTGCCAGCAGTACCCCACTAGCGGGAGTGTACGAGCAGTACTTC,CASSTPLAGVYEQYF
few,TRBJ1-3,TRBD1,TRBV7-2,16,TGTGCCAGCAGCTTAGTAACAGGGGGCACTGGAAACACCATATATTTT,CASSLVTGGTGNTIYF
few,TRBJ1-1,-,TRBV6-5,13,TGTGCCAGCAGCCTGACAGAGAACACTGAAGCTTTCTTT,CASSLTENTEAFF
-,TRBJ1-2,-,TRBV5-6,15,TGTGCCAGCAGCCGGAAACAAGGGACCTACTATGGCTACACCTTC,CASSRKQGTYYGYTF